This T cell receptor beta chain derives from a study of cytomegalovirus exposure and HLA in healthy donors. Study-wide results and limits: Within an earlier analysis, most TCR beta V segments proved productive either about 90% or about 30% of the time. A list of about 180 TCR beta chains associated with cytomegalovirus was given.

In regard to this clone: Its specificity is unknown.

The PCR had 60 Vbeta and 13 Jbeta primers. Produced via immunoSEQ multiplex PCR; TCRdb's table is partial and in-frame only. The data hold 120,000 to 150,000 clones, with 80% to 90% observed a single time. The CDR3 runs to 12 residues. V shed 6 bases and J 6 bases; nucleotides not matched to a gene: 3. Germline V lookup: CDR1 MNHEY, CDR2 SVGAGI. Sampled while nominally healthy, donors likely had unrecorded immune exposures. V usage is TRBV6-5 and J usage is TRBJ2-3; 7 positions agree with TRBD1. The clonotype comes from a woman between 40 and 55 years old in good health and CMV-seropositive. Sequenced sample: PBMCs. The CDR3 nucleotides read TGTGCCAGCAGACAGGGGTCCGATACGCAGTATTTT. It yields the protein CASRQGSDTQYF.